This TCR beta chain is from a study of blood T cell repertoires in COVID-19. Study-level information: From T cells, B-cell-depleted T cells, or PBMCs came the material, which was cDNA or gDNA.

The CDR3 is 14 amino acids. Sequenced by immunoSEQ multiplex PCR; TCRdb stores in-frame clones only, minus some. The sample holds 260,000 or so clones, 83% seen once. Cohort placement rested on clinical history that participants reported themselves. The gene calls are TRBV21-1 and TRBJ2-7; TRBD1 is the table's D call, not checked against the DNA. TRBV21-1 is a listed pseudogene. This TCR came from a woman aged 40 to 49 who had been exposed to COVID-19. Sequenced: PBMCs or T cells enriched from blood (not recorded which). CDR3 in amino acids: CARGRGDQYYEQYF. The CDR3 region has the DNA TGTGCCAGGGGGCGTGGAGACCAATACTACGAGCAGTACTTC.